What follows are 15 T cell receptor beta chains derived from one specimen sequenced in a study of CD8 T cells in Susac syndrome (dated by TCRdb to the late 2010s). Libraries were prepared through the immunoSEQ multiplex PCR assay. RNA was extracted using the RNeasy kit, and about 0.5 to 1 ug of the RNA was reverse transcribed with random hexamers. The public reads were quality trimmed at Q25 with fastp and then assembled into clones with MiXCR by TCRdb, keeping productive beta chains. Each CDR3 protein appears once, grouped with its most common genes and DNA. Across this sample there are approximately 120,000 distinct CDR3 sequences, with around 95% seen only once. 0.075% to 0.1% of the sample lies in the top ten. Sequenced: CD4+ T cells from PBMCs. The origin of the receptors is a human donor in good health.

This clonotype was counted once. The rearrangement links TRBV29-1 to TRBJ2-3; D remains ambiguous. The V gene lost 1 base and the J gene lost 0 bases, with 8 bases spanning the gap. The CDR3 contains 14 residues. CDR1 is SQVTM, CDR2 ANQGSEA, per germline. The CDR3 spells CSVEVLTSTDTQYF. For the CDR3, the DNA is TGCAGCGTTGAAGTACTGACAAGCACAGATACGCAGTATTTT.

This rearrangement joins TRBV5-1 to TRBJ2-3; D may match TRBD1 or TRBD2 (5 bases each). V was clipped by 10 bases and J by 0 bases, with 15 bases between them. The CDR3 has 14 amino acids. Per germline, CDR1 SGHRS and CDR2 YFSETQ. CDR3 amino acids: CAASFGDSTDTQYF. The DNA of the CDR3 is TGCGCCGCGAGCTTTGGGGACAGCACAGATACGCAGTATTTT.

The genes are TRBV5-1 and TRBJ2-7, with D uncertain. This CDR3 region has 13 residues. Looked up from germline, CDR1 is SGHRS and CDR2 is YFSETQ. V lost 4 bases and J 2 bases, leaving 10 bases between the germline ends. CDR3 region: CASSPDLTYEQYF. The CDR3, as DNA: TGCGCCAGCAGCCCGGACCTGACCTACGAGCAGTACTTC.

The chain combines TRBV20-1 with TRBJ2-1; no clear D gene. CDR1 DFQATT and CDR2 SNEGSKA come from the germline V gene (reference sequence). V gave up 1 base and J gave up 0 bases, with 7 bases separating them. The CDR3 runs 14 residues. Here the CDR3 reads CSARASSSYNEQFF. The CDR3, as DNA: TGCAGTGCTAGAGCCTCCAGCTCCTACAATGAGCAGTTCTTC.

The chain employs TRBV3-1 and TRBJ2-7, with 11 nucleotides matching TRBD2. Trimming at V came to 2 bases and at J to 7 bases, leaving 7 bases not matched to a gene. The CDR3 totals 15 residues. Germline values: CDR1 LGHDT, CDR2 YNNKEL (reference sequence). CDR3 coding DNA: TGTGCCAGCAGCCAATATAGCGGGGGGGCTCGAGAGCAGTACTTC. This translates into CASSQYSGGAREQYF.

The chain couples TRBV6-6 to TRBJ2-3; D gene ambiguous. V dropped 10 bases and J dropped 6 bases, with 11 bases sitting between them. Germline V lookup: CDR1 MNHNY, CDR2 SVGAGI (reference sequence). The CDR3 has 11 amino acids. CDR3 DNA: TGTGCCACCGCTGCGTTTGATACGCAGTATTTT. Protein product: CATAAFDTQYF.

J is TRBJ2-5 and V is TRBV9, with 7 bases identical to TRBD1. The V gene's germline CDR1 is SGDLS and CDR2 YYNGEE. The CDR3 has 14 residues. J lost 4 bases, V lost 3 bases, and 6 bases had no gene match. In DNA, the CDR3 is TGTGCCAGCAGCGCGCGACAGGGCGTAGAGACCCAGTACTTC. Translation gives CASSARQGVETQYF.

This clonotype has just one count. The V and J genes are TRBV18 and TRBJ1-4; TRBD1 is a possible D gene (6 bases). The CDR3 runs 15 residues. Trimming took off 0 bases at V and 6 bases at J, with 11 bases between the two ends. The germline V gene has CDR1 KGHSH and CDR2 LQKENI. Here the CDR3 reads CASSPPQGQDEKLFF. In DNA form, the CDR3 reads TGTGCCAGCTCACCACCTCAGGGGCAGGATGAAAAACTGTTTTTT.

The rearrangement uses TRBV27 and TRBJ1-4, with D unclear. This CDR3 is 14 amino acids long. Looked up from germline, CDR1 is MNHEY and CDR2 is SMNVEV (reference sequence). V lost 3 bases to trimming and J lost 3 bases, with 8 bases between them. The CDR3 bases are TGTGCCAGCAGTTTTGACAACTCTAATGAAAAACTGTTTTTT. Translation: CASSFDNSNEKLFF.

The chain has TRBV6-2 or TRBV6-3 and TRBJ1-1, with D maybe TRBD1 (6 bases). Trimming removed 0 bases from V and 0 bases from J, with 11 bases in between. CDR1 is MNHEY, CDR2 SVGEGT, per germline. This CDR3 is built from 16 residues. CDR3 amino acids: CASSYSGGRLNTEAFF. CDR3 DNA: TGTGCCAGCAGTTACTCGGGGGGCCGGTTGAACACTGAAGCTTTCTTT.

This chain uses TRBV3-1 with TRBJ2-5; TRBD1 matches at 9 bases. With V trimmed by 2 bases and J by 5 bases, 9 bases remained unmatched. CDR3 length equals 16 residues. Per germline, CDR1 LGHDT and CDR2 YNNKEL (reference sequence). This CDR3 reads CASSQNTGQGTETQYF. In DNA, the CDR3 is TGTGCCAGCAGCCAAAACACGGGACAGGGAACCGAGACCCAGTACTTC.

Here the CDR3 reads CSLDSPQYEQYF. DNA of the CDR3: TGCAGCCTGGACAGCCCTCAATACGAGCAGTACTTC. V is TRBV29-1 and J is TRBJ2-7; D is possibly TRBD1 (6 bases). Germline V gives CDR1 SQVTM, CDR2 ANQGSEA. Deletions cut 8 bases from V and 4 bases from J, with 15 bases between. There are 12 residues in the CDR3.

The chain combines TRBV20-1 with TRBJ2-7, with D perhaps assigned TRBD1 or TRBD2 (7 bases each). The CDR3 extends over 17 amino acids. Germline V gene data show CDR1 as DFQATT and CDR2 as SNEGSKA (reference sequence). Deletions cut 1 base from V and 0 bases from J, with 19 bases between. CDR3: CSARAQGGGGSSYEQYF. DNA for the CDR3: TGCAGTGCTAGAGCCCAGGGGGGGGGCGGGTCCTCCTACGAGCAGTACTTC.

The CDR3 sequence is CSASGPERNTIYF. CDR3 DNA: TGCAGTGCTAGCGGACCTGAAAGAAACACCATATATTTT. V usage is TRBV20-1 and J usage is TRBJ1-3; D call uncertain. Looked up from germline, CDR1 is DFQATT and CDR2 is SNEGSKA (reference sequence). V shed 3 bases and J shed 5 bases, with 11 bases lying between them. The CDR3 has 13 residues.

The chain employs TRBV27 and TRBJ2-7; 8 bases agree with TRBD1. CDR3 size: 14 residues. CDR1 and CDR2 from the germline V gene are MNHEY and SMNVEV (reference sequence). The J segment lost 2 bases and the V segment lost 3 bases, leaving 3 bases of the junction unmatched. CDR3 in amino acids: CASSFGQGPYEQYF. CDR3 DNA sequence: TGTGCCAGCAGTTTCGGACAGGGTCCCTACGAGCAGTACTTC.